This entry lists 26 T cell receptor beta chains sequenced from one sample in a study of T-cell reconstitution after alpha-beta-depleted transplantation in children. A library of TCRbeta sequences, prepared with unique molecular identifiers, was generated. One entry per CDR3 protein results from TCRdb running MiXCR on the PCR reads. The sample comprises 200,000 to 250,000 distinct CDR3 sequences, around 7.8% of which are singletons, and 6% to 7% rests with the top ten. The sequencing here drew on PBMCs, mostly from graft donor cells, taken 180 days after TCRalphabeta/CD19-depleted stem cell transplant. These receptors were obtained from a male patient younger than 18 who had a stem cell transplant for acute lymphoblastic leukemia, so the T cells may come from the graft donor.

This clonotype was counted many times. This chain connects TRBV28 to TRBJ1-2; D not resolved. The CDR3 has 14 residues. Looked up from germline, CDR1 is MDHEN and CDR2 is SYDVKM. Trimming left V 3 bases short and J 4 bases short, with 12 bases between. The CDR3 DNA is TGTGCCAGCAGTTTGGCCGAGAGGAGCTATGGCTACACCTTC. Amino acid sequence: CASSLAERSYGYTF.

This chain uses TRBV6-6 with TRBJ1-1; D is ambiguous. The V end was cut by 7 bases, the J end by 11 bases, with 17 bases between. The CDR3 sequence is 12 residues long. Germline-derived CDR1 and CDR2 are MNHNY and SVGAGI (reference sequence). This chain's CDR3 is CASTLREGAAFF. As DNA, the CDR3 is TGTGCCAGCACTCTACGGGAGGGAGCTGCTTTCTTT.

This clonotype occurred many times. V gene TRBV6-1 combines with J gene TRBJ1-1; 10 nucleotides line up with TRBD1. V lost 5 bases to trimming and J lost 1 base; unmatched junction nucleotides: 7. The CDR3 length is 16 residues. From germline, CDR1 is MNHNS and CDR2 SASEGT. CDR3 sequence: CASSPDRGRANTEAFF. The CDR3, as DNA: TGTGCCAGCAGTCCCGACAGGGGGCGCGCGAACACTGAAGCTTTCTTT.

This clonotype was counted at least ten times. The chain links TRBV12-3 or TRBV12-4 to TRBJ1-6; D is ambiguous. The CDR3 covers 16 residues. V was shortened by 5 bases and J by 7 bases, with 18 bases between the two germline ends. CDR3 region: CASSTDGPGWNSPLHF. The CDR3 region has the DNA TGTGCCAGCAGTACTGACGGACCTGGGTGGAATTCACCCCTCCACTTT.

This clonotype was found many times. The gene calls are TRBV3-1 and TRBJ2-5; maybe TRBD1 (6 bases). The length of the CDR3 is 14 residues. V gave up 0 bases and J gave up 7 bases, with 12 bases separating them. Germline V lookup: CDR1 LGHDT, CDR2 YNNKEL (reference sequence). CDR3 sequence (DNA): TGTGCCAGCAGCCAAGATCCCAAAGGGGGGACCCAGTACTTC. It translates to CASSQDPKGGTQYF.

This clonotype was detected ten times or more. This chain links TRBV7-8 with TRBJ2-7; perhaps D is TRBD1 or TRBD2 (5 bases each). V was pared by 3 bases and J by 3 bases, with 15 bases between. This CDR3 is 15 amino acids long. Per the germline V gene, CDR1 is SGHVS and CDR2 is FQNEAQ. The CDR3 nucleotides are TGTGCCAGCAGCTTCACCAAGGGACCCGGCTACGAGCAGTACTTC. This gives the protein CASSFTKGPGYEQYF.

This clonotype showed up many times. The chain carries TRBV20-1 and TRBJ2-1, with 10 nucleotides matching TRBD1. CDR3 length equals 14 residues. Germline values: CDR1 DFQATT, CDR2 SNEGSKA (reference sequence). V lost 5 bases, J lost 7 bases, and 8 bases stayed unmatched. The CDR3 region has the DNA TGCAGTGCTTTAGACAGGGGGCAAAGAAATGAGCAGTTCTTC. This sequence encodes CSALDRGQRNEQFF.

In its sample, this clonotype was seen many times. The chain couples TRBV27 to TRBJ1-2, with 7 bases identical to TRBD1. V lost 5 bases, J lost 7 bases, and 10 bases stayed unmatched. Germline V gives CDR1 MNHEY, CDR2 SMNVEV (reference sequence). The CDR3 covers 14 residues. DNA of the CDR3: TGTGCCAGCAGTCCAGGGGGACGAATTGGTGGCTACACCTTC. Translating gives CASSPGGRIGGYTF.

This clonotype was recorded at least ten times. CDR3 bases: TGTGCCAGCAGCAAAAAGTGGGGCCCGGACTCTGGAAACACCATATATTTT. Its protein product is CASSKKWGPDSGNTIYF. The chain combines TRBV21-1 with TRBJ1-3. TRBV21-1 is labeled a pseudogene. The CDR3 totals 17 residues.

The sample holds many counts of this clonotype. The gene calls are TRBV7-8 and TRBJ1-4; possible D gene TRBD1, 6 bases. Germline V CDR1 and CDR2: SGHVS, FQNEAQ. The CDR3 contains 14 residues. Trimming removed 1 base at V and 8 bases at J, with 11 bases between. The DNA for the CDR3 is TGTGCCAGCAGCTTAGTGGGGGCACCAGAAAAACTGTTTTTT. As protein: CASSLVGAPEKLFF.

This clonotype was observed at least ten times. V usage is TRBV23-1 and J usage is TRBJ2-7; the match to TRBD1 covers 10 bases. TRBV23-1 is an open reading frame whose function is uncertain. The CDR3 covers 15 residues. Losses at the gene ends were 4 bases for V and 6 bases for J; bases not matched to a gene: 9. The CDR3 loop reads CASSPGQGLTLEQYF. DNA for the CDR3: TGCGCCAGCAGTCCGGGACAGGGGTTAACGCTCGAGCAGTACTTC.

This clonotype was recorded at least ten times. The CDR3 sequence: CASRGGDTQYF. Here the CDR3 DNA reads TGCGCCAGCAGGGGGGGAGATACGCAGTATTTT. The chain uses TRBV10-2 and TRBJ2-3, with D perhaps matching TRBD2 (6 bases). Trimming took off 6 bases at V and 5 bases at J, with 6 bases between the two ends. The CDR3 loop spans 11 amino acids. CDR1 is WSHSY, CDR2 SAAADI, per germline.

This clonotype was observed many times. The chain uses TRBV7-8 and TRBJ2-7, with D perhaps matching TRBD1 or TRBD2 (5 bases each). CDR3 length: 16 residues. V lost 3 bases, J lost 2 bases, and 17 bases lay in between. CDR1 SGHVS and CDR2 FQNEAQ come from the germline V gene. The CDR3 loop is CASSFNRDLTPYEQYF. Here the CDR3 DNA reads TGTGCCAGCAGCTTCAACCGGGACCTCACACCCTACGAGCAGTACTTC.

This clonotype was counted at least ten times. The chain carries TRBV6-1 and TRBJ1-6; no definite D call. Germline V lookup: CDR1 MNHNS, CDR2 SASEGT. This CDR3 spans 12 amino acids. V was pared by 6 bases and J by 9 bases, with 9 bases between. The chain's CDR3 is CASRSSPSPLHF. In DNA form, the CDR3 reads TGTGCCAGCAGATCGTCTCCTTCACCCCTCCACTTT.

This clonotype was seen at least ten times. The chain couples TRBV20-1 to TRBJ2-5, with 16 bases fitting TRBD2. The CDR3 spans 16 residues. V shed 4 bases and J 5 bases; nucleotides not matched to a gene: 7. Germline V CDR1 and CDR2: DFQATT, SNEGSKA (reference sequence). CDR3 in amino acids: CSATGTSGRAGETQYF. The CDR3 DNA reads TGCAGTGCTACCGGGACTAGCGGGAGGGCCGGTGAGACCCAGTACTTC.

At least ten counts were recorded for this clonotype. The chain is built from TRBV6-5 and TRBJ1-4; D might be TRBD1 (5 bases). Germline CDR1 MNHEY, CDR2 SVGAGI. This CDR3 comprises 14 residues. V dropped 2 bases and J dropped 8 bases, with 12 bases sitting between them. CDR3 amino acids: CASSYAGNREKLFF. The CDR3 DNA sequence: TGTGCCAGCAGTTACGCAGGGAACCGCGAAAAACTGTTTTTT.

This clonotype was seen ten or more times. V usage is TRBV7-9 and J usage is TRBJ2-7; D is possibly TRBD2 (7 bases). From germline, CDR1 is SEHNR and CDR2 FQNEAQ (reference sequence). The CDR3 sequence is 12 residues long. Trimming took off 5 bases at V and 7 bases at J, with 12 bases between the two ends. CDR3 protein: CASSRGAGEQYF. In DNA form, the CDR3 reads TGTGCCAGCAGCCGGGGGGCGGGAGAGCAGTACTTC.

There are many counts of this clonotype. The chain employs TRBV20-1 and TRBJ2-7; possibly TRBD1 or TRBD2 for D (5 bases each). The V end was cut by 3 bases, the J end by 1 base, with 13 bases between. Germline values: CDR1 DFQATT, CDR2 SNEGSKA (reference sequence). The length of the CDR3 is 14 residues. The CDR3 sequence: CSARGEIESYEQYF. CDR3 nucleotide sequence: TGCAGTGCTAGGGGGGAAATTGAGTCCTACGAGCAGTACTTC.

Concerning this clonotype itself: A much larger clone differs from this one at a single base, so this may be a read error. The chain is built from TRBV28 and TRBJ2-7, with D perhaps matching TRBD2 (7 bases). This CDR3 region has 16 residues. V shed 3 bases and J shed 3 bases, with 18 bases lying between them. CDR1 is MDHEN and CDR2 is SYDVKM in the germline V gene. The CDR3 nucleotides are TGTGCCAGCAGTTTTATCCGGGGGGCTACCGTCTACGAGCAGTACTTC. Its translation is CASSFIRGATVYEQYF.

At least ten counts were recorded for this clonotype. The chain is built from TRBV27 and TRBJ2-3, with D perhaps matching TRBD1 (5 bases). This CDR3 is built from 14 residues. Trimming took 3 bases from V and 4 from J, leaving 11 bases between them. The germline CDR1 and CDR2 sequences are MNHEY and SMNVEV (reference sequence). The CDR3 DNA reads TGTGCCAGCAGTTTGGCCAGGGCATCAGATACGCAGTATTTT. Encoded protein: CASSLARASDTQYF.

This chain joins TRBV3-1 and TRBJ2-2, with 7 bases matching TRBD1. This CDR3 contains 16 residues. Germline CDR1 and CDR2: LGHDT and YNNKEL (reference sequence). V was pared by 5 bases and J by 6 bases, with 12 bases of the junction left unmatched. CDR3 protein: CASSIHDRAGAGELFF. The CDR3 DNA reads TGTGCCAGCAGCATACACGACAGGGCGGGCGCCGGGGAGCTGTTTTTT. Based on the CDR3 plus reference TRBV3-1 and TRBJ2-2, the full variable domain is DTAVSQTPKYLVTQMGNDKSIKCEQNLGHDTMYWYKQDSKKFLKIMFSYNNKELIINETVPNRFSPKSPDKAHLNLHINSLELGDSAVYFCASSIHDRAGAGELFFGEGSRLTVL.

This clonotype was recorded at least ten times. V gene TRBV5-1 combines with J gene TRBJ2-2; 13 bases are shared with TRBD2. Germline V gene data show CDR1 as SGHRS and CDR2 as YFSETQ. The CDR3 is made up of 16 amino acids. J gave up 0 bases and V 6 bases, and 2 bases lay outside the gene matches. CDR3 sequence reads: CASTTSGGPNTGELFF. CDR3 coding DNA: TGCGCCAGCACGACTAGCGGGGGGCCGAACACCGGGGAGCTGTTTTTT.

This clonotype was found many times. DNA of the CDR3: TGTGCCAGCAGTTTAGCGGGACAGGGGGCGAACAGGAGAGAAAAACTGTTTTTT. Protein product: CASSLAGQGANRREKLFF. The chain carries TRBV12-3 or TRBV12-4 and TRBJ1-4; TRBD1 matches at 12 bases. The CDR3 runs to 18 residues. Germline trimming cut 0 bases from V and 8 bases from J; bases unmatched to any gene: 10.

About this clonotype: A clone one base away is much larger, so this may be a read error. The chain recombines TRBV28 with TRBJ1-4; D gene uncertain. CDR3 length: 15 residues. CDR1 and CDR2 (germline): MDHEN, SYDVKM. The CDR3 loop is CASTLTLSTNEQLFF. The CDR3 region has the DNA TGTGCCAGCACCCTGACACTTTCAACTAATGAACAACTGTTTTTT.

The chain couples TRBV7-8 to TRBJ2-2, with TRBD2 matching over 14 bases. V lost 5 bases, J lost 8 bases, and 7 bases stayed unmatched. Germline values: CDR1 SGHVS, CDR2 FQNEAQ. The CDR3 covers 16 residues. In DNA, the CDR3 is TGTGCCAGCAGCCGGTGGACTAGCGGGGGGACGGGGGAGCTGTTTTTT. Translated: CASSRWTSGGTGELFF.

This clonotype has at least ten counts. The chain has TRBV7-2 and TRBJ1-2; 7 bases align to TRBD1. This CDR3 is 14 amino acids long. V lost 0 bases, J lost 5 bases, and 3 bases stayed unmatched. CDR1 is SGHTA and CDR2 is FQGNSA in the germline V gene. The CDR3 coding sequence is TGTGCCAGCAGCTTAGCTGGGGGACAGTATGGCTACACCTTC. It yields the protein CASSLAGGQYGYTF.